A single sample is the source of the 3 T cell receptor beta chains below, sequenced in a study of blood T cell repertoires in COVID-19. Sequencing was performed with immunoSEQ multiplex PCR; in TCRdb, only in-frame clones are kept and a portion is missing. The data hold about 400,000 clones, with roughly 88% observed a single time. Sequencing was done on a sample of peripheral blood. The receptors here all came from a woman in her twenties or thirties with active or convalescent COVID-19.

The rearrangement uses TRBV2 and TRBJ2-7; tentative D call: TRBD1 (6 bases). Deletions cut 9 bases from V and 3 bases from J, with 12 bases between. CDR1 SNHLY and CDR2 FYNNEI come from the germline V gene. This CDR3 region has 12 residues. The CDR3 DNA sequence: TGTGCCAGAAGAGAACAGGGCTACGAGCAGTACTTC. As protein: CARREQGYEQYF.

The chain combines TRBV11-2 with TRBJ1-3; 8 bases match TRBD1. This CDR3 has 15 residues. With 4 bases clipped from V and 4 bases from J, the junction kept 6 bases outside the gene matches. The germline V gene encodes CDR1 SGHAT and CDR2 FQNNGV. CDR3: CASSYGQGKGNTIYF. The CDR3 DNA reads as TGTGCCAGCAGCTATGGACAGGGAAAAGGAAACACCATATATTTT.

DNA for the CDR3: TGTGCCAGCAGCGCCCAGCGGGAGTTGTACAATGAGCAGTTCTTC. Encoded protein: CASSAQRELYNEQFF. V and J are TRBV7-8 and TRBJ2-1, with TRBD2 matching over 8 bases. The V gene's germline CDR1 is SGHVS and CDR2 FQNEAQ. V lost 5 bases and J lost 4; bases outside the gene matches: 7. This CDR3 is built from 15 residues.